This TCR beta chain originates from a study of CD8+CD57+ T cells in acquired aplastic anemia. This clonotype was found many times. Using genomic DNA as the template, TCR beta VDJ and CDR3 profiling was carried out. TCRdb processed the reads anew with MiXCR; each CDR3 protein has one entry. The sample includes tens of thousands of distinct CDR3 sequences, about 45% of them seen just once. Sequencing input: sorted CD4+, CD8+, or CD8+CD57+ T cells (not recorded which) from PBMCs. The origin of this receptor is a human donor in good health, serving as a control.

CDR3 sequence: CATRGETGGFNEQFF. CDR3 bases: TGTGCCACCAGGGGGGAGACAGGGGGATTTAATGAGCAGTTCTTC. This rearrangement joins TRBV15 to TRBJ2-1, with 9 bases identical to TRBD1. Germline V lookup: CDR1 LNHNV, CDR2 YYDKDF (reference sequence). V trimming: 6 bases; J trimming: 7 bases; junction bases outside the gene matches: 10. This CDR3 contains 15 residues.